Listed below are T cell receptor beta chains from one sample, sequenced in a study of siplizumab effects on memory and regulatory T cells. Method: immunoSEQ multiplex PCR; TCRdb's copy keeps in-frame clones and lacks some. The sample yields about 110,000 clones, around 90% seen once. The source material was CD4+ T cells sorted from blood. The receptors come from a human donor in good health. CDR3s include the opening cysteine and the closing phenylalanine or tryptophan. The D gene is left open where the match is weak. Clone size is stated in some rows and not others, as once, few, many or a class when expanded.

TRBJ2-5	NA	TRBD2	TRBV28	CASSPPRLAGGRETQYF	TGTGCCAGCAGTCCCCCCCGGCTAGCGGGAGGGAGGGAGACCCAGTACTTC
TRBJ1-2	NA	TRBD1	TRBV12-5	CASGILSVGQGRYGYTF	TGTGCTAGTGGGATCTTGTCGGTGGGACAGGGGCGGTATGGCTACACCTTC
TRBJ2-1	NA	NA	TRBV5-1	CASSSRLGSYNEQFF	TGCGCCAGCAGCTCGCGACTCGGATCCTACAATGAGCAGTTCTTC
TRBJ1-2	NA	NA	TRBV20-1	CSARSGGGYTF	TGCAGTGCTAGATCGGGAGGGGGCTACACCTTC
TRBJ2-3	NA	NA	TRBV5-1	CASSLLGGQDTQYF	TGCGCCAGCAGCTTGTTGGGGGGCCAAGATACGCAGTATTTT
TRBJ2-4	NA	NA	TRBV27	CASSLWGSAKNIQYF	TGTGCCAGCAGTTTATGGGGGTCAGCCAAAAACATTCAGTACTTC
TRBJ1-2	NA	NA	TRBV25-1	CASSELGNGYTF	TGTGCCAGCAGTGAACTCGGTAATGGCTACACCTTC
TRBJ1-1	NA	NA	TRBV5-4	CASSPKLDGMNTEAFF	TGTGCCAGCAGCCCGAAACTGGACGGAATGAACACTGAAGCTTTCTTT
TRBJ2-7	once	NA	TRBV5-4	CASSLEVDSYEQYF	TGTGCCAGCAGCTTGGAGGTGGACTCCTACGAGCAGTACTTC
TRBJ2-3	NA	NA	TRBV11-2	CASSPPGSARFSADTQYF	TGTGCCAGCAGCCCCCCCGGTTCCGCCCGGTTTTCCGCAGATACGCAGTATTTT
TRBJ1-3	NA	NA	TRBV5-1	CASSSPGGARNTIYF	TGCGCCAGCAGCTCCCCGGGGGGGGCAAGAAACACCATATATTTT
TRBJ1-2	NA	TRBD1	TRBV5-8	CASNAGGGFLDDTF	TGTGCCAGCAACGCGGGAGGGGGCTTTCTGGACGACACCTTC
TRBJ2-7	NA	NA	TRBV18	CASSEPSHYEQYF	TGTGCCAGCTCAGAACCTAGCCACTACGAGCAGTACTTC
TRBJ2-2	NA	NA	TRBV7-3	CASSEQGTGELFF	TGTGCCAGCAGCGAACAGGGAACCGGGGAGCTGTTTTTT
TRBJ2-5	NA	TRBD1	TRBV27	CASSLSSTGVPGETQYF	TGTGCCAGCAGTTTATCCTCTACAGGGGTCCCCGGAGAGACCCAGTACTTC
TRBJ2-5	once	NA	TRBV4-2	CASSLGGTQYF	TGTGCCAGCAGCTTGGGGGGGACCCAGTACTTC
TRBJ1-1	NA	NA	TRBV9	CASSVVDSPNTEAFF	TGTGCCAGCAGCGTCGTAGACTCCCCGAACACTGAAGCTTTCTTT
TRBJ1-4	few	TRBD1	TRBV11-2	CASMTGEGKLFF	TGTGCCAGCATGACAGGGGAGGGAAAACTGTTTTTT
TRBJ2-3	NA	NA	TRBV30	CAWTPGTDTQYF	TGTGCCTGGACACCTGGCACAGATACGCAGTATTTT
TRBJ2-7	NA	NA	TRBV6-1	CASSEQRHEQYF	TGTGCCAGCAGTGAGCAAAGGCACGAGCAGTACTTC
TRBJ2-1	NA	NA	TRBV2	CASSPGPRWFF	TGTGCCAGCAGCCCGGGACCCCGGTGGTTCTTC
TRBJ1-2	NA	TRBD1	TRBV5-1	CASSLEVGGNYGYTF	TGCGCCAGCAGCTTGGAGGTAGGGGGCAACTATGGCTACACCTTC